Listed here is a single T cell receptor (beta chain). This specimen belongs to a study of blood T cell repertoires in COVID-19. Study-level information: COVID-19 samples collected from the United States, Italy and Spain covered acute and convalescent phases. Nucleic acid was either cDNA or gDNA, and it came from T cells, B-cell-depleted T cells, or PBMCs.

In the source study's methods: For nucleated cells, counts were estimated from reference gene primer amplification. Produced via immunoSEQ multiplex PCR; TCRdb's table is partial and in-frame only. That table gives V, J and clone size, and the DNA gave D and trimming. Of 50,000 to 55,000 clones listed, around 86% are singletons. Germline CDR1 is MNHEY and CDR2 is SVGAGI. The CDR3 runs to 15 residues. Trimming cost V 0 bases and J 7 bases, with 16 bases left between them. The specimen sequenced was peripheral blood. The origin of this receptor is a man aged 50 to 60 with active COVID-19. This chain connects TRBV6-5 to TRBJ2-7; TRBD2 is a possible D gene (6 bases). CDR3 residues: CASSYSNPEGWEQYF. The DNA for the CDR3 is TGTGCCAGCAGTTACTCGAACCCGGAGGGGTGGGAGCAGTACTTC.